These T cell receptor beta chains were read from a single sample in a study of neurological immune-mediated disorders. Each CDR3 protein is one row after TCRdb ran MiXCR on the 5' RACE reads. The data hold 15,000 to 20,000 distinct CDR3 sequences, with about a quarter observed a single time. The specimen was PBMCs. Receptors were obtained from a man over 45 with HTLV-1-associated myelopathy (HAM/TSP). Both conserved end residues are part of each CDR3. D genes are given only for firm matches. Size tells how often a clone was seen (once, few, many) or the class of an expanded clone, and some rows leave it out.

V gene	J gene	clone size	D gene	CDR3 protein	CDR3 DNA
TRBV20-1	TRBJ1-1	medium-sized	-	CRIQRDTEAFF	TGCAGGATTCAGAGGGACACTGAAGCTTTCTTT
TRBV19	TRBJ1-5	-	TRBD1	CASSPGAGGYQPQHF	TGTGCCAGTAGTCCCGGGGCAGGGGGATATCAGCCCCAGCATTTT
TRBV20-1	TRBJ2-4	many	TRBD2	CSARDASGGGNIQYF	TGCAGTGCTAGAGATGCGAGCGGGGGGGGGAACATTCAGTACTTC
TRBV12-1	TRBJ1-1	-	-	CASSFAAGRGNTEAFF	TGTGCCAGCAGCTTTGCGGCGGGGCGTGGGAACACTGAAGCTTTCTTT
TRBV7-2	TRBJ2-1	-	-	CASSFSYNEQFF	TGTGCCAGCAGCTTCTCCTACAATGAGCAGTTCTTC
TRBV28	TRBJ2-5	-	TRBD2	CASSINSGGPQETQYF	TGTGCCAGCAGTATCAATAGCGGGGGGCCTCAAGAGACCCAGTACTTC
TRBV10-2	TRBJ2-1	-	TRBD1	CASAGQGYNEQFF	TGCGCCAGCGCCGGACAGGGGTACAATGAGCAGTTCTTC
TRBV20-1	TRBJ1-1	few	TRBD1	CSATTGGRGMNTEAFF	TGCAGTGCTACCACAGGGGGCAGGGGTATGAACACTGAAGCTTTCTTT
TRBV18	TRBJ1-6	-	TRBD1	CASSVDRSSGSYNSPLHF	TGTGCCAGCTCCGTGGACAGGTCCTCTGGGTCCTATAATTCACCCCTCCACTTT
TRBV7-9	TRBJ1-1	many	-	CASSPNRATEAFF	TGTGCCAGCAGCCCAAACAGGGCTACTGAAGCTTTCTTT
TRBV20-1	TRBJ1-1	few	-	CSARVAGGFSEAFF	TGCAGTGCTAGAGTTGCGGGAGGGTTCTCTGAAGCTTTCTTT
TRBV11-2	TRBJ2-3	many	-	CASSLGGPSTDTQYF	TGTGCCAGCAGCTTAGGAGGGCCCAGCACAGATACGCAGTATTTT
TRBV18	TRBJ2-1	-	-	CASSPSVSNEQFF	TGTGCCAGCTCACCAAGCGTTTCCAATGAGCAGTTCTTC
TRBV5-8	TRBJ1-5	few	-	CASSLGGTRDNQPQHF	TGTGCCAGCAGCTTGGGGGGCACAAGAGATAATCAGCCCCAGCATTTT
TRBV15	TRBJ2-7	-	-	CATSDTQGNEQYF	TGTGCCACCAGCGACACACAAGGGAACGAGCAGTACTTC
TRBV7-9	TRBJ2-3	-	-	CASSKTSEYRTDTQYF	TGTGCCAGCAGCAAGACATCAGAATACCGCACAGATACGCAGTATTTT
TRBV20-1	TRBJ1-2	-	-	CSAINYGYTF	TGCAGTGCCATCAACTATGGCTACACCTTC
TRBV6-5	TRBJ2-2	-	-	CASRPSRGAPGGELFF	TGTGCCAGCAGGCCATCCCGGGGGGCGCCCGGCGGGGAGCTGTTTTTT
TRBV20-1	TRBJ1-2	many	TRBD1	CSAKQGERYGYTF	TGCAGTGCTAAACAGGGGGAGAGGTATGGCTACACCTTC
TRBV9	TRBJ2-5	few	TRBD2	CASSVGLAEETQYF	TGTGCCAGCAGCGTTGGACTAGCGGAAGAGACCCAGTACTTC
TRBV21-1	TRBJ2-7	-	-	CASSKVHQRTYEQYF	TGTGCCAGCAGCAAAGTTCACCAACGAACCTACGAGCAGTACTTC
TRBV20-1	TRBJ2-5	-	-	CSVGPGRQRKETQYF	TGCAGTGTAGGACCGGGACGGCAAAGGAAAGAGACCCAGTACTTC
TRBV14	TRBJ2-1	many	-	CASSQDAGGSYNEQFF	TGTGCCAGCAGCCAAGACGCAGGGGGGTCCTACAATGAGCAGTTCTTC
TRBV7-2	TRBJ2-3	medium-sized	TRBD2	CASSSGTSGGGDTQYF	TGTGCCAGCAGCTCAGGGACTAGCGGGGGCGGTGATACGCAGTATTTT
TRBV20-1	TRBJ2-4	many	-	CSASRLAKNIQYF	TGCAGTGCTAGCCGGCTAGCCAAAAACATTCAGTACTTC
TRBV11-2	TRBJ1-1	many	TRBD1	CASSLYQGDTEAFF	TGTGCCAGCAGCTTATATCAGGGGGACACTGAAGCTTTCTTT
TRBV29-1	TRBJ1-1	-	-	CSVVRSTEAFF	TGCAGCGTTGTGAGGTCCACTGAAGCTTTCTTT
TRBV6-1	TRBJ2-3	many	TRBD2	CASNLAGGSVDTQYF	TGTGCCAGCAATCTAGCGGGGGGCTCGGTGGATACGCAGTATTTT